Listed below are T cell receptor beta chains from one sample, sequenced in a study of T cells in localized non-small cell lung cancer. Assay used: immunoSEQ multiplex PCR; TCRdb lists only in-frame clones, some missing. Of roughly 86,000 clones in the sample, about 83% are singletons; the top ten hold over 2.5%. The sample in question was peripheral blood, obtained before any cancer treatment. These receptors originate from a man between 40 and 69 years old with stage I lung adenocarcinoma. Both conserved end residues are part of each CDR3. The D gene is left open where the match is weak. Clone size, where shown, is once, few, many, or a class for clones that have expanded.

abundance: -; j_gene: TRBJ1-2; d_gene: -; v_gene: TRBV15; CDR3aa: CATSRAGDNYGYTF; CDR3nt: TGTGCCACCAGCAGAGCGGGGGACAACTATGGCTACACCTTC
abundance: -; j_gene: TRBJ1-6; d_gene: -; v_gene: TRBV4-3; CDR3aa: CASSQEQSRLLHF; CDR3nt: TGCGCCAGCAGCCAAGAACAATCGAGGCTCCTCCACTTT
abundance: medium-sized; j_gene: TRBJ2-1; d_gene: -; v_gene: TRBV28; CDR3aa: CASSLRGSYNEQFF; CDR3nt: TGTGCCAGCAGTTTACGGGGGAGCTACAATGAGCAGTTCTTC
abundance: once; j_gene: TRBJ2-2; d_gene: -; v_gene: TRBV6-1; CDR3aa: CASILQDITGELFF; CDR3nt: TGTGCCAGCATTTTACAGGACATCACCGGGGAGCTGTTTTTT
abundance: -; j_gene: TRBJ1-2; d_gene: -; v_gene: TRBV14; CDR3aa: CASSQVAGVNGYTF; CDR3nt: TGTGCCAGCAGCCAAGTGGCAGGGGTCAATGGCTACACCTTC
abundance: -; j_gene: TRBJ1-5; d_gene: -; v_gene: TRBV4-1; CDR3aa: CASSQRSDGNQPQHF; CDR3nt: TGCGCCAGCAGCCAACGCTCGGATGGCAATCAGCCCCAGCATTTT
abundance: -; j_gene: TRBJ2-3; d_gene: -; v_gene: TRBV14; CDR3aa: CASSLAGPDTQYF; CDR3nt: TGTGCCAGCAGCCTTGCGGGGCCTGATACGCAGTATTTT
abundance: -; j_gene: TRBJ2-3; d_gene: -; v_gene: TRBV19; CDR3aa: CASSFRASYTDTQYF; CDR3nt: TGTGCCAGTAGTTTTCGGGCTTCATACACAGATACGCAGTATTTT
abundance: once; j_gene: TRBJ1-2; d_gene: -; v_gene: TRBV25-1; CDR3aa: CASRGPLANYGYTF; CDR3nt: TGTGCCAGCAGGGGACCGCTAGCTAACTATGGCTACACCTTC
abundance: -; j_gene: TRBJ2-2; d_gene: -; v_gene: TRBV12-5; CDR3aa: CASGFPWGELFF; CDR3nt: TGTGCTAGTGGTTTCCCCTGGGGGGAGCTGTTTTTT
abundance: few; j_gene: TRBJ2-7; d_gene: -; v_gene: TRBV19; CDR3aa: CASRGGRRYEQYF; CDR3nt: TGTGCCAGCCGAGGGGGTCGACGATACGAGCAGTACTTC
abundance: medium-sized; j_gene: TRBJ1-1; d_gene: -; v_gene: TRBV9; CDR3aa: CASSGGPGDMNTEAFF; CDR3nt: TGTGCCAGCAGCGGAGGCCCAGGGGATATGAACACTGAAGCTTTCTTT
abundance: -; j_gene: TRBJ1-5; d_gene: -; v_gene: TRBV27; CDR3aa: CASDELMRPLVDQPQHF; CDR3nt: TGTGCCTCAGATGAATTAATGAGGCCCTTGGTGGATCAGCCCCAGCATTTT
abundance: -; j_gene: TRBJ2-2; d_gene: TRBD2; v_gene: TRBV2; CDR3aa: CAGSGPAGGATGELFF; CDR3nt: TGTGCCGGCAGTGGCCCGGCGGGGGGAGCCACCGGGGAGCTGTTTTTT
abundance: -; j_gene: TRBJ1-6; d_gene: -; v_gene: TRBV10-3; CDR3aa: CAIRPGVNSPLHF; CDR3nt: TGTGCCATCCGGCCAGGGGTAAATTCACCCCTCCACTTT
abundance: -; j_gene: TRBJ1-4; d_gene: -; v_gene: TRBV7-9; CDR3aa: CASTQGMREKLFF; CDR3nt: TGTGCCAGCACCCAGGGAATGCGGGAAAAACTGTTTTTT
abundance: -; j_gene: TRBJ1-2; d_gene: -; v_gene: TRBV10-2; CDR3aa: CASGGTSEDGYTF; CDR3nt: TGCGCCAGCGGTGGGACCAGCGAGGATGGCTACACCTTC
abundance: -; j_gene: TRBJ1-2; d_gene: TRBD1; v_gene: TRBV29-1; CDR3aa: CSVGTVNYGYTF; CDR3nt: TGCAGCGTCGGGACAGTTAACTATGGCTACACCTTC
abundance: -; j_gene: TRBJ2-3; d_gene: -; v_gene: TRBV2; CDR3aa: CASTQADTQYF; CDR3nt: TGTGCCAGCACCCAGGCAGATACGCAGTATTTT
abundance: -; j_gene: TRBJ1-4; d_gene: -; v_gene: TRBV7-6; CDR3aa: CASSPGRGEKLFF; CDR3nt: TGTGCCAGCAGCCCTGGACGGGGTGAAAAACTGTTTTTT
abundance: -; j_gene: TRBJ2-5; d_gene: -; v_gene: TRBV7-9; CDR3aa: CASSYGGGRQTQYF; CDR3nt: TGTGCCAGCAGCTATGGAGGGGGCAGGCAGACCCAGTACTTC
abundance: -; j_gene: TRBJ2-7; d_gene: -; v_gene: TRBV2; CDR3aa: CASSESGPGQYF; CDR3nt: TGTGCCAGCAGTGAATCCGGCCCAGGGCAGTACTTC
abundance: once; j_gene: TRBJ1-5; d_gene: -; v_gene: TRBV7-9; CDR3aa: CASSLVSQPQHF; CDR3nt: TGTGCCAGCAGCTTGGTGTCGCAGCCCCAGCATTTT